This TCR beta chain was profiled in a study of OX40 agonist ivuxolimab in advanced cancers. Study-level background: Therapy given before enrollment (anti-PD-1, anti-PD-L1 or anti-CTLA-4) was allowed, and 40% had some.

Worth noting for this clone: Its antigen remains unknown.

Blood specimens came from baseline, cycle 4 day 1, and cycle 7 day 1. The CDR3 has 14 residues. V gave up 11 bases and J gave up 7 bases; unmatched junction bases: 14. In germline, CDR1 is MDHEN, CDR2 SYDVKM. The assay was immunoSEQ multiplex PCR, and TCRdb's table has in-frame clones only and misses some. The sample records 89,000 or so clones, more than 80% being singletons. Study conclusions and caveats: CD8+ T cells (on average) carried more expanded clones than CD4+ T cells.

V usage is TRBV28 and J usage is TRBJ2-1; TRBD2 matches at 7 bases. The sample was CD4+ or CD8+ T cells sorted from blood, taken in a trial of the OX40 agonist ivuxolimab. The sequence derives from an adult with an advanced solid tumor such as melanoma, head and neck, liver or kidney cancer. CDR3 region: CAASSPGGSNEQFF. The DNA for the CDR3 is TGTGCCGCCTCAAGCCCCGGGGGGTCTAATGAGCAGTTCTTC.